This T cell receptor beta chain stems from a study of T cell responses to AZD1222 COVID-19 vaccine (dated by TCRdb to 2020 to 2022). Regarding the study in general: AZD1222 recipients whose second dose came at about 4 weeks and those whose second dose came at about 12 weeks were combined into one group, since spike-specific TCR depth and breadth did not differ between the two schedules. Trial participants were enrolled by age into subgroups of 18-55, 56-69 and 70-plus years, and about 150, 27 and 61 TCR-sequenced participants, respectively, were included in these subgroups. TCR sequencing covered 230 or so trial participants: 200 to 210 given two doses of AZD1222 and about 26 given two doses of MenACWY control vaccine. Summary of the overall study and its limitations: Only five or six AZD1222 recipients were SARS-CoV-2 seropositive at baseline, limiting conclusions about previously exposed vaccinees. Epitopes outside the regions mutated in the B.1.351 and B.1.1.7 variants were reportedly recognized by nearly half of the unique spike-specific TCRs. A significant rise in spike-specific TCR breadth and depth was observed after two AZD1222 doses relative to day 0 and relative to MenACWY recipients. CD4 TCRs associated with the vaccine covered the entire spike protein, and the dominant responses were in regions 160-218 and 743-854. The 56-69-year group was small, and its depth increase did not reach significance, likely because of low power. Most participants were white British and females outnumbered males, and the authors suggested that clonal diversity may have been underestimated. Because no samples from the day 14 peak response were available, repertoires could be characterized only after the peak T cell response.

The CDR3 regions of human TCRbeta chains were analyzed by immunosequencing. The paper's processing steps were these. Repertoire TCRs were checked for matches against a reference library of SARS-CoV-2-specific TCRs that had been generated using the MIRA antigen-specificity platform. Breadth meant the fraction of unique TCRs that were SARS-CoV-2-associated, whereas depth meant the fraction of total T cells that were SARS-CoV-2-associated. Using the MIRA data, each spike-specific TCR was assigned both to the spike region to which the TCR was reactive and to a CD4 or CD8 class. Log10-transformed breadth and depth values were compared by one-way ANOVA with Sidak's multiple comparisons tests. This immuneACCESS table, as held by TCRdb, lists in-frame sequences with V and J called but not all clones. Of the missing ones, under half trace to an unresolved V gene in checked studies; the others have no known cause. D and trimming come from the DNA, and the V and J calls and clone size come from that table. The sample has 90,000 to 120,000 clones on record, 85% to 90% of them singletons. The ten top clones hold 3% to 4% of the sample.

In the case of this clone: Its antigen is still unknown. No qualities accompany the bases; no much larger clone lies one base away.

Including cysteine and phenylalanine, the CDR3 has 13 amino acids. This entry keeps only the CDR3 DNA: 39 bases, framed from base 1. Trimming takes 7 bases from V and 5 bases from J, and the germline ends sit 13 bases apart. The time point label, as the study defines it: baseline before first vaccination. Vaccinee samples were obtained from the UK trials COV001 and COV002, which included a single-blind randomized controlled phase 2/3 trial of AZD1222 (ChAdOx1 nCoV-19) in healthy adults. Trial participant PBMC samples were collected at day 0 and day 28 after the second dose for TCRbeta chain sequencing.

The sequence joins TRBV12-3 or TRBV12-4 to TRBJ2-3, with a tentative D gene TRBD2 over 7 matching bases. Source: peripheral blood, taken on day 0 of AZD1222 vaccination. This receptor was taken from an adult in good health. The nucleotides are TGTGCCAGCATCCGGGGGGCCCAAGATACGCAGTATTTT. The resulting protein is CASIRGAQDTQYF.